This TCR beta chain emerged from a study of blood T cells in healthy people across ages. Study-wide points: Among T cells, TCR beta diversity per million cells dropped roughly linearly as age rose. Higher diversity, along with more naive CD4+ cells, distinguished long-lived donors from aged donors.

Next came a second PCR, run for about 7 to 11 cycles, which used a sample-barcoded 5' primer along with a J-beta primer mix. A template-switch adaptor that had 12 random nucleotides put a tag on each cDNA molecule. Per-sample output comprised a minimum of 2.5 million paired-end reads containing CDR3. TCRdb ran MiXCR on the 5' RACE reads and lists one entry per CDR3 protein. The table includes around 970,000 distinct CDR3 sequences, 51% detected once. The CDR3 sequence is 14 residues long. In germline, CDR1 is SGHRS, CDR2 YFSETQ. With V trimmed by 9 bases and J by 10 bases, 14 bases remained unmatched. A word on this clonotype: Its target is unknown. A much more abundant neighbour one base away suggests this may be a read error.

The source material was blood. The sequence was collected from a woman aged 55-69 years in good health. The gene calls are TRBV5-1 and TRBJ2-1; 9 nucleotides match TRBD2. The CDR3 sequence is CATKPGLASYEQFF. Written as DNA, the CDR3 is TGCGCCACAAAACCGGGACTAGCTTCCTACGAGCAGTTCTTC.